Given below is one TCR beta chain in context. As yet, its antigen is unknown. The data derive from a study of identical twins. Findings of the study overall: Models underestimated TCR alpha sharing (out-of-frame) in monozygotic twins.

CDR1 is SGHAT and CDR2 is FQDESV in the germline V gene (reference sequence). The CDR3 consists of 14 residues. V gave up 5 bases and J gave up 1 base, with 12 bases separating them. Through template switching, a universal primer site was introduced, and the cDNA contained unique molecular identifiers. TCRdb fed the 5' RACE reads into MiXCR, producing one record per CDR3 protein. Here the sample spans 200,000 to 300,000 distinct CDR3 sequences, 7.5% being singletons. The data were also submitted as part of a second study, on yellow fever vaccine responses in identical twins.

This chain uses TRBV11-1 with TRBJ2-7; either TRBD1 or TRBD2 may supply D (5 bases each). This receptor was obtained from a young woman in good health. Sequenced input: CD8+ T cells sorted from blood. The DNA of the CDR3 is TGTGCCAGCAGCCCCCGGGACCAATCCTACGAGCAGTACGTC. Translated, it gives CASSPRDQSYEQYV.